This is a list of T cell receptor beta chains from one sample in a study of blood T cell repertoires in COVID-19. Data came from immunoSEQ multiplex PCR; TCRdb stores just in-frame clones and leaves some out. This repertoire shows nearly 110,000 clones, around 90% found once; its top ten account for 4% to 6%. Sequenced material: peripheral blood. Receptors originate from a man aged 40-55 years with active or convalescent COVID-19. Each CDR3 is given with its conserved first and last residue. Fields, in order: clone size, V gene, D gene, J gene, CDR3 protein, CDR3 DNA. The D gene is left open where the match is weak. Clone sizes are given selectively: once, few, many, or a class where the clone is expanded.

>NA|TRBV28|NA|TRBJ1-1
CASSLGRILPGLTAFF
TGTGCCAGCAGTTTAGGGCGCATACTTCCGGGACTTACTGCTTTCTTT
>NA|TRBV6-5|TRBD1|TRBJ1-1
CASSQDRGNTEAFF
TGTGCCAGCAGCCAGGACAGGGGAAACACTGAAGCTTTCTTT
>few|TRBV5-1|NA|TRBJ1-1
CASSLSPTREAFF
TGCGCCAGCAGCTTGTCGCCAACCCGGGAAGCTTTCTTT
>NA|TRBV9|TRBD2|TRBJ2-1
CASSGARSGGQFF
TGTGCCAGCAGCGGCGCCCGGAGCGGGGGGCAGTTCTTC
>few|TRBV12-3/TRBV12-4|NA|TRBJ2-7
CASSQTGSYEQYF
TGTGCCAGCAGCCAGACAGGTTCCTACGAGCAGTACTTC
>NA|TRBV10-2|TRBD1|TRBJ1-1
CASSETTGGVTGEAFF
TGCGCCAGCAGTGAGACCACAGGGGGTGTTACTGGTGAAGCTTTCTTT
>NA|TRBV18|NA|TRBJ2-3
CASSPLAITDTQYF
TGTGCCAGCTCACCACTAGCAATCACAGATACGCAGTATTTT
>NA|TRBV7-9|NA|TRBJ1-2
CASSRYQNTNYGYTF
TGTGCCAGCAGCCGATATCAGAATACTAACTATGGCTACACCTTC
>few|TRBV19|TRBD1|TRBJ1-5
CASIGTVLGYSNQPQHF
TGTGCCAGTATCGGGACAGTATTAGGTTATAGCAATCAGCCCCAGCATTTT
>NA|TRBV30|TRBD2|TRBJ2-1
CARGTSGGGEQFF
TGTGCCAGGGGGACTAGCGGGGGTGGGGAGCAGTTCTTC
>NA|TRBV19|TRBD1|TRBJ2-3
CASSLQGAQWDTQYF
TGTGCCAGTAGTCTTCAGGGGGCGCAGTGGGATACGCAGTATTTT
>NA|TRBV27|TRBD1|TRBJ1-6
CASSPLGQGNSPLHF
TGTGCCAGCAGCCCTTTGGGACAGGGAAATTCACCCCTCCACTTT
>NA|TRBV2|TRBD1|TRBJ2-2
CASSESGGLRTGELFF
TGTGCCAGCAGTGAATCAGGGGGTTTGAGGACCGGGGAGCTGTTTTTT
>NA|TRBV7-3|NA|TRBJ2-3
CASSFVGGFATDTQYF
TGTGCCAGCAGCTTTGTGGGGGGATTTGCCACAGATACGCAGTATTTT
>NA|TRBV6-5|NA|TRBJ1-4
CASSTGGSGEKLFF
TGTGCCAGCAGTACGGGGGGGTCCGGTGAAAAACTGTTTTTT
>NA|TRBV9|TRBD2|TRBJ2-5
CASSSTSVGETQYF
TGTGCCAGCAGCTCAACTAGCGTCGGGGAGACCCAGTACTTC
>NA|TRBV3-1/TRBV3-2|TRBD2|TRBJ2-3
CASSQDITERELADTQYF
TGTGCCAGCAGCCAAGATATAACGGAGCGGGAGCTCGCAGATACGCAGTATTTT
>NA|TRBV30|NA|TRBJ1-2
CAWSRAGGVPYGYTF
TGTGCCTGGAGTAGAGCGGGGGGGGTCCCATATGGCTACACCTTC
>once|TRBV6-2/TRBV6-3|TRBD2|TRBJ2-1
CASSPQPGGGEQFF
TGTGCCAGCAGTCCCCAGCCGGGGGGAGGGGAGCAGTTCTTC
>NA|TRBV11-2|TRBD1|TRBJ2-3
CASSPTLQGKGTDTQYF
TGTGCCAGCAGCCCCACATTACAGGGGAAGGGCACAGATACGCAGTATTTT
>NA|TRBV5-1|NA|TRBJ1-6
CASSLRGPYNSPLHF
TGCGCCAGCAGCTTGAGGGGCCCCTATAATTCACCCCTCCACTTT
>NA|TRBV4-1|TRBD2|TRBJ2-3
CASSPLAGHTDTQYF
TGCGCCAGCAGCCCCCTAGCGGGTCACACAGATACGCAGTATTTT
>NA|TRBV19|TRBD1|TRBJ1-5
CASSVTGDSNQPQHF
TGTGCCAGTAGTGTAACAGGGGATAGCAATCAGCCCCAGCATTTT
>NA|TRBV7-3|NA|TRBJ1-1
CASSPGLGHTEAFF
TGTGCCAGCAGCCCAGGGTTGGGCCACACTGAAGCTTTCTTT
>NA|TRBV6-1|NA|TRBJ1-1
CASSDIGKRVFF
TGTGCCAGCAGTGATATCGGGAAGAGAGTTTTCTTT
>NA|TRBV7-2|TRBD1|TRBJ1-6
CASSLPTGGPSPLHF
TGTGCCAGCAGCTTACCTACAGGGGGTCCTTCACCCCTCCACTTT
>NA|TRBV5-1|TRBD2|TRBJ2-2
CASSLPSGRLDTGELFF
TGCGCCAGCAGCTTGCCTAGCGGGAGGTTGGACACCGGGGAGCTGTTTTTT
>NA|TRBV12-3/TRBV12-4|TRBD2|TRBJ2-3
CAATSGNTDTQYF
TGCGCTGCGACTAGCGGGAACACAGATACGCAGTATTTT
>NA|TRBV7-9|TRBD1|TRBJ2-2
CASSSGTGTQLAGELFF
TGTGCCAGCAGCTCCGGGACAGGGACCCAATTGGCCGGGGAGCTGTTTTTT
>NA|TRBV7-2|NA|TRBJ2-1
CASSRERVEQFF
TGTGCCAGCAGCCGCGAGAGAGTTGAGCAGTTCTTC
>NA|TRBV3-1/TRBV3-2|NA|TRBJ2-1
CASSQSLYEQFF
TGTGCCAGCAGCCAATCACTATACGAGCAGTTCTTC
>NA|TRBV7-8|NA|TRBJ2-4
CASSFLGAGASENIQYF
TGTGCCAGCAGCTTCCTAGGGGCGGGGGCATCGGAAAACATTCAGTACTTC
>NA|TRBV11-3|NA|TRBJ2-2
CASSFSVHPGAGELFF
TGTGCCAGCAGCTTCTCAGTACACCCAGGTGCCGGGGAGCTGTTTTTT
>NA|TRBV3-1/TRBV3-2|TRBD2|TRBJ2-7
CASSQASSGTRYEQYF
TGTGCCAGCAGCCAAGCTAGTAGCGGGACTCGGTACGAGCAGTACTTC
>NA|TRBV4-1|NA|TRBJ1-5
CASSRLGSKDQPQHF
TGCGCCAGCAGCCGGTTAGGGAGCAAAGATCAGCCCCAGCATTTT
>NA|TRBV9|TRBD2|TRBJ2-3
CASSVSGSPDTQYF
TGTGCCAGCAGCGTCAGCGGGAGCCCAGATACGCAGTATTTT
>NA|TRBV7-2|NA|TRBJ1-2
CASSLVSARGYYGYTF
TGTGCCAGCAGCTTAGTGTCGGCCAGGGGTTACTATGGCTACACCTTC
>NA|TRBV28|TRBD2|TRBJ2-7
CASSVSGRSYEQYF
TGTGCCAGCAGTGTTAGCGGGAGGTCCTACGAGCAGTACTTC
>once|TRBV20-1|NA|TRBJ1-1
CSASMRLRNTEAFF
TGCAGTGCTAGTATGCGACTTCGGAACACTGAAGCTTTCTTT
>NA|TRBV7-9|TRBD2|TRBJ2-7
CASSLGLAGGSEQYF
TGTGCCAGCAGCTTAGGTCTAGCGGGAGGATCCGAGCAGTACTTC
>NA|TRBV21-1|NA|TRBJ1-5
CASSPRGGLKGVDSNQPQHF
TGTGCCAGCAGCCCCCGGGGGGGTTTGAAGGGAGTTGATAGCAATCAGCCCCAGCATTTT
>NA|TRBV7-8|NA|TRBJ2-7
CASSLDVGAYEQYF
TGTGCCAGCAGCTTAGACGTCGGGGCCTACGAGCAGTACTTC
>NA|TRBV18|TRBD2|TRBJ2-7
CASSPSHGEGEIYEQYF
TGTGCCAGCTCACCCTCCCATGGGGAGGGCGAAATCTACGAGCAGTACTTC
>NA|TRBV3-1/TRBV3-2|NA|TRBJ2-2
CASGGAVTGELFF
TGTGCCAGCGGGGGGGCTGTGACCGGGGAGCTGTTTTTT
>NA|TRBV7-2|TRBD1|TRBJ1-5
CASSLALDRGSNQPQHF
TGTGCCAGCAGCTTAGCGCTGGACAGGGGAAGCAATCAGCCCCAGCATTTT
>NA|TRBV6-5|TRBD2|TRBJ2-7
CASSYEPSGLTYEQYF
TGTGCCAGCAGTTACGAACCTAGCGGGTTAACCTACGAGCAGTACTTC
>NA|TRBV9|TRBD1|TRBJ1-3
CASSPQVGQGPGNTIYF
TGTGCCAGCAGCCCTCAAGTGGGACAGGGCCCTGGAAACACCATATATTTT
>NA|TRBV1|NA|TRBJ2-3
CTSSKPMPRDWQSTDTQYF
TGCACCAGCAGCAAACCAATGCCAAGGGACTGGCAAAGCACAGATACGCAGTATTTT
>NA|TRBV6-5|NA|TRBJ1-5
CASSYDRSNQPQHF
TGTGCCAGCAGCTACGACAGGAGCAATCAGCCCCAGCATTTT
>few|TRBV11-2|NA|TRBJ1-2
CASSSQRLRGASRGYTF
TGTGCCAGCAGCTCTCAAAGACTACGGGGGGCGAGTAGAGGCTACACCTTC
>NA|TRBV30|NA|TRBJ1-5
CAWNRVGQPQHF
TGTGCCTGGAACAGGGTAGGGCAGCCCCAGCATTTT
>NA|TRBV19|NA|TRBJ1-1
CASSIGYGTEAFF
TGTGCCAGTAGTATAGGTTACGGGACTGAAGCTTTCTTT